This entry describes one TCR beta chain. This clonotype has just a few counts. Its recognized antigen is unknown. It has no much larger one-base neighbor in the sample; base qualities were not kept. This specimen belongs to a study of CD8 T cells in ankylosing spondylitis (TCRdb year 2017). As for the study more broadly: The study profiled T cell receptor beta repertoires in healthy donors and ankylosing spondylitis patients to find disease-linked TCR variants. Peripheral blood was sampled, and synovial fluid was also collected from ankylosing spondylitis patients. The whole study cohort included 90 to 120 healthy donors and 25 ankylosing spondylitis patients. Study-level results and caveats: Some motif variants had previously been reported in the synovial fluid and blood of reactive arthritis patients, which suggests shared mechanisms of disease initiation. Blood from ankylosing spondylitis patients appeared to be characterized by a TCR beta motif composed of several highly homologous amino acid variants. The disease-linked clones were reported to be significantly enriched in matched synovial fluid samples from ankylosing spondylitis patients. A CD8+ phenotype was shown by the disease-linked clones, which were found at relatively low frequencies in peripheral blood.

TCRdb shows the sequencer as Illumina HiSeq 2500. Quantitative 5'-RACE with molecular barcodes was used to prepare TCR beta libraries. Per the authors' processing: To identify disease-linked TCR variants, a new computational method was used, one built on a probabilistic model of VDJ rearrangement. TCRdb applied fastp at Q25 and MiXCR to the public reads, then kept only in-frame beta chains. Identical CDR3 proteins give one entry, which carries the most common genes and DNA. What appears here as the V and J calls and clone size reflects TCRdb's work, not the paper's. The sample table lists 200,000 to 300,000 distinct CDR3 sequences, roughly 10% of them with a count of one. The ten top clones hold about 6.8% of the sample. The germline V and J ends show losses of 6 bases and 0 bases respectively, and no gene match explains 5 bases of the junction. The CDR3 numbers 14 residues from cysteine through phenylalanine. The entry retains the CDR3 DNA only, 42 bases that are in frame from base 1. Based on the germline V gene, the CDR1 and CDR2 sequences are MGHRA and YSYEKL.

Material for sequencing was blood, either unsorted or a sorted T cell fraction (not recorded which). Recombination joined TRBV4-1 with TRBJ2-7, with TRBD2 identical over 7 junction bases. The clonotype comes from a male donor with ankylosing spondylitis or in good health (not recorded which). The CDR3 region has the sequence CASSLAVISYEQYF. The sequenced DNA: TGCGCCAGCAGTCTAGCGGTGATCTCCTACGAGCAGTACTTC.